These T cell receptor beta chains were read from a single sample in a study of T cell repertoires in cytomegalovirus infection. Their specific antigens are unknown. One entry per CDR3 protein, called by TCRdb with MiXCR from the reads. Among about a million distinct CDR3 sequences, roughly 30% were seen once, and the ten largest hold over 13%. The input for sequencing was cultured CD8+ T cells from PBMCs, taken from culture after CMV antigen stimulation. The receptors here all came from a human donor in good health (CMV status not recorded). Some clones in this sample may be carry-over from other donors' samples. Both conserved end residues are trimmed from each CDR3.

15,TRBV4-1,TRBJ2-3,ASSQVSGTGSADTQY
13,TRBV6-1,TRBJ1-5,ASSSRRGNDQPQH
14,TRBV10-3,TRBJ2-1,AISETSGGRFNEQF
12,TRBV5-1,TRBJ1-1,ASSTARGTTEAF
13,TRBV7-3,TRBJ1-2,ASSLKIVGSSIYT
11,TRBV7-2,TRBJ1-5,AISSAGGQPQH
11,TRBV7-2,TRBJ2-3,ASSLNGVDTQY
13,TRBV7-9,TRBJ1-1,ASILRAGAYTEAF
13,TRBV7-2,TRBJ1-2,ASSLEGLPWYGYT
12,TRBV5-1,TRBJ2-1,ASQLAGSYNEQF
12,TRBV29-1,TRBJ2-1,SVVGTAHHNEQF
11,TRBV7-6,TRBJ2-4,ASSLAGMNIQY
11,TRBV29-1,TRBJ1-1,SVETGSGTEAF
7,TRBV6-6,TRBJ1-1,ATTGVAF
14,TRBV29-1,TRBJ2-1,SVEDLPSGGFNEQF
12,TRBV14,TRBJ1-2,ASSQGPGNYGYT
11,TRBV19,TRBJ2-1,ASSMTRNNEQF
19,TRBV6-5,TRBJ2-1,ASSYSAYSQTSGPSYNEQF
14,TRBV27,TRBJ2-3,ASSPRQGSLTDTQY
12,TRBV18,TRBJ1-2,ASSPPGVIGGYT
15,TRBV5-4,TRBJ2-5,ASSLGEASGERETQY
10,TRBV29-1,TRBJ1-1,SVPSQAGEAF
14,TRBV20-1,TRBJ2-6,SIRRGQPSGANVLT
13,TRBV4-1,TRBJ1-2,ASSQVLGSDYGYT
12,TRBV6-2/TRBV6-3,TRBJ1-5,ASSYSGRNQPQH
12,TRBV7-9,TRBJ1-2,ASSVPRANYGYT
11,TRBV19,TRBJ2-2,ASSTPNTGELF
12,TRBV27,TRBJ2-2,ASSSSLRTGELF
11,TRBV28,TRBJ2-5,ASSTMAGETQY
12,TRBV24-1,TRBJ2-1,ATRSSSFNNEQF
16,TRBV27,TRBJ1-5,ASSLRSRDINSNQPQH
12,TRBV19,TRBJ1-1,ASSSLVGGTEAF
12,TRBV10-1,TRBJ2-5,ASSEMGYQETQY
13,TRBV28,TRBJ2-3,ASSLDSLPEDTQY
10,TRBV6-6,TRBJ1-5,ASIDSNQPQH
12,TRBV12-3/TRBV12-4,TRBJ2-2,ASPYGAGTGELF
13,TRBV28,TRBJ1-4,ATSLDRVGYEKLF
13,TRBV7-6,TRBJ2-1,ASSLFQGTGDEQF
12,TRBV27,TRBJ2-3,ASSRQGSTDTQY
12,TRBV7-2,TRBJ1-4,ASSPGTSAGKLF
12,TRBV13,TRBJ1-2,ASSQEQSNYGYT
9,TRBV7-9,TRBJ1-1,ASSYRAEAF
12,TRBV7-2,TRBJ2-1,ASSLANVYNEQF
13,TRBV18,TRBJ1-4,ASSASGTAGKKLF
14,TRBV6-5,TRBJ2-6,ASSYGVALGANVLT
13,TRBV5-1,TRBJ1-2,ASSLTLPGDYGYT
16,TRBV19,TRBJ1-6,ASSIAAYLIGSDSPLH
17,TRBV7-9,TRBJ2-1,ASSLVRLAGQGAYNEQF
14,TRBV7-6,TRBJ2-2,ASSLAIGANTGELF
10,TRBV7-9,TRBJ1-2,ASSPPRDGYT
15,TRBV6-2/TRBV6-3,TRBJ2-2,ASSYSGVRPNTGELF
12,TRBV6-2/TRBV6-3,TRBJ1-1,ASSWLSENTEAF
11,TRBV13,TRBJ1-4,ASSEGPNEKLF
13,TRBV6-5,TRBJ1-1,ASSSAGRRNTEAF
13,TRBV7-9,TRBJ2-1,ASSLLASGVVEQF